This T cell receptor beta chain derives from a study of blood T cell repertoires in COVID-19. As for the study in general: Samples of COVID-19 (acute and convalescent) were obtained from the United States, Italy and Spain. Sources were T cells, B-cell-depleted T cells, or PBMCs; the material itself was cDNA or gDNA.

This CDR3 comprises 16 residues. CDR1 ENHRY and CDR2 SYGVKD come from the germline V gene. The V segment lost 4 bases and the J segment 4 bases; nucleotides outside the gene matches: 9. In the original analysis: Amplification of reference gene primers was used by the study to estimate nucleated cell counts. The protocol was immunoSEQ multiplex PCR, while the TCRdb copy is restricted to in-frame clones and leaves out a portion. V, J and clone size reflect that table, while D and trimming were determined from the DNA. The profile shows over 95,000 clones, more than 75% of them singletons. The sequencing input was peripheral blood. The clonotype originates from a man in his forties or fifties with acute or convalescent COVID-19. The chain uses TRBV10-3 and TRBJ2-1; 8 bases are shared with TRBD1. The CDR3 DNA is TGTGCCATCAGTGCTACGACAGGGGCGGGGTACAATGAGCAGTTCTTC. Its translation is CAISATTGAGYNEQFF.